A single sample gave rise to the 16 T cell receptor beta chains below, sequenced in a study of molecular identifiers for immune sequencing clone quantification. Each CDR3 protein gets one entry after TCRdb re-called the PCR reads with MiXCR. This sample has around 65,000 distinct CDR3 sequences, with under 20% found just once. Sequenced input: naive CD8+ T cells from blood, with Jurkat cell RNA spiked in. Subset described: FACS-sorted CD8+CD4-CCR7+CD45RA+ naive T cells. The receptors were gathered from a human donor in good health. Some libraries in this study had Jurkat cell RNA spiked in.

The chain carries TRBV12-3 or TRBV12-4 and TRBJ2-1, with 9 bases aligning to TRBD1. Trimming cost V 3 bases and J 4 bases; bases outside gene matches: 7. The CDR3 extends over 16 amino acids. CDR3 residues: CASSFPGTGLYNEQFF. Written as DNA, the CDR3 is TGTGCCAGCAGTTTTCCCGGGACAGGGCTTTACAATGAGCAGTTCTTC.

This clonotype was seen ten or more times. The chain carries TRBV27 and TRBJ2-5; TRBD1 matches 7 bases. Unmatched junction bases numbered 15, after V lost 6 bases and J lost 5 bases. The CDR3 length is 16 residues. CDR1 is MNHEY and CDR2 is SMNVEV in the germline V gene (reference sequence). CDR3 DNA sequence: TGTGCCAGCAGCCCTGGGACAGTTCAGGGTTTGGAGACCCAGTACTTC. As protein: CASSPGTVQGLETQYF.

This clonotype was observed many times. The chain joins TRBV10-3 to TRBJ1-3, with unresolved D. The CDR3 length is 12 residues. Germline V gives CDR1 ENHRY, CDR2 SYGVKD. The V and J ends lost 7 bases and 0 bases respectively, with 4 bases between them. The CDR3 here is CAITVSGNTIYF. The DNA for the CDR3 is TGTGCCATCACTGTCTCTGGAAACACCATATATTTT.

Remarks on this clonotype: A much larger clone lies one base from this, so it may be a read error. The chain joins TRBV10-1 to TRBJ2-1; 13 positions match TRBD2. V was pared by 2 bases and J by 8 bases, with 6 bases of the junction left unmatched. This CDR3 has 16 residues. The V gene's germline CDR1 is WNHNN and CDR2 SYGVQD (reference sequence). The CDR3 region is CASSEPRTSGSYEQFF. The CDR3 DNA is TGCGCCAGCAGTGAGCCGCGGACTAGCGGGAGTTATGAGCAGTTCTTC.

This clonotype has a count of ten or more. The gene calls are TRBV11-1 and TRBJ2-2; TRBD1 matches at 7 bases. Germline V gene sequence: CDR1 SGHAT, CDR2 FQDESV (reference sequence). Losses at the gene ends were 5 bases for V and 4 bases for J; bases not matched to a gene: 7. The CDR3 length is 15 residues. Written as DNA, the CDR3 is TGTGCCAGCAGCCCGACAGGGTTGGGCACCGGGGAGCTGTTTTTT. Amino acids: CASSPTGLGTGELFF.

As regards this clonotype: This may be a read error, as it is one base from a much larger clone. The chain links TRBV28 to TRBJ2-7; no definite D call. Per the germline V gene, CDR1 is MDHEN and CDR2 is SYDVKM. The CDR3 covers 12 residues. The CDR3 protein is CACSFRTYEQYF. As DNA, the CDR3 is TGTGCCTGCAGTTTCCGGACCTACGAGCAGTACTTC.

As regards this clonotype: Since no conserved phenylalanine or tryptophan closes the CDR3, a read error is the likely cause. The CDR3 sequence: CASSPQIGTPYEQYL. Here the CDR3 DNA reads TGTGCCAGCAGCCCGCAAATTGGGACTCCCTACGAGCAGTACCTC. The chain combines TRBV6-5 with TRBJ2-7; maybe TRBD2 (6 bases). Looked up from germline, CDR1 is MNHEY and CDR2 is SVGAGI. The germline V and J ends were trimmed by 6 bases and 2 bases, with 17 bases remaining between them. CDR3 length: 15 amino acids.

Note on this clonotype: An end of the junction does not agree with germline; a read error may underlie this. The rearrangement links TRBV7-9 to TRBJ2-1; no firm D call. There are 13 residues in the CDR3. Per germline, CDR1 SEHNR and CDR2 FQNEAQ (reference sequence). The CDR3 sequence is CASGLAAHNEQFF. Written as DNA, the CDR3 is TGTGCCAGCGGCTTAGCAGCCCACAATGAGCAGTTCTTC.

This clonotype has ten or more counts. The rearrangement links TRBV12-3 or TRBV12-4 to TRBJ1-1; D gene ambiguous. This CDR3 has 16 residues. V lost 1 base to trimming and J lost 1 base, with 13 bases between them. CDR3 loop: CASSLGRHKPNTEAFF. CDR3 bases: TGTGCCAGCAGTTTAGGGAGACACAAGCCGAACACTGAAGCTTTCTTT.

V usage is TRBV7-9 and J usage is TRBJ2-1; TRBD2 agrees at 11 bases. The CDR3 consists of 15 residues. Germline-derived CDR1 and CDR2 are SEHNR and FQNEAQ (reference sequence). V gave up 3 bases and J gave up 5 bases; unmatched junction bases: 3. The chain's CDR3 is CASSLTTSGDNEQFF. CDR3 nucleotides: TGTGCCAGCAGCTTGACGACTAGCGGGGACAATGAGCAGTTCTTC.

This clonotype was observed many times. The chain recombines TRBV7-9 with TRBJ2-1; no reliable D call. This CDR3 is built from 12 residues. V lost 3 bases and J 8 bases, leaving 8 bases between the germline ends. Germline V gene sequence: CDR1 SEHNR, CDR2 FQNEAQ (reference sequence). The CDR3 DNA sequence: TGTGCCAGCAGCTTTGGGAAGGATGAGCAGTTCTTC. Residues: CASSFGKDEQFF.

This clonotype was recorded at least ten times. This chain links TRBV28 with TRBJ2-1; a weak D match, TRBD2 (6 bases). The CDR3 sequence is 15 residues long. Deletions cut 3 bases from V and 4 bases from J, with 13 bases between. Germline values: CDR1 MDHEN, CDR2 SYDVKM. DNA for the CDR3: TGTGCCAGCAGTTTCCCAAGGGCGGGGTACAATGAGCAGTTCTTC. It translates to CASSFPRAGYNEQFF.

This clonotype was observed many times. The rearrangement joins TRBV27 to TRBJ1-4; 8 bases align to TRBD1. V lost 6 bases and J lost 5; bases outside the gene matches: 2. CDR1 is MNHEY, CDR2 SMNVEV, per germline (reference sequence). The CDR3 runs 13 residues. In DNA, the CDR3 is TGTGCCAGCAGGGGACAGGCGAATGAAAAACTGTTTTTT. As protein: CASRGQANEKLFF.

The genes are TRBV6-4 and TRBJ2-1; TRBD2 matches at 10 bases. The V gene end was trimmed by 4 bases and the J gene end by 6 bases; junction bases not matched to a gene: 3. The CDR3 loop spans 14 amino acids. CDR1 and CDR2 (germline): MRHNA, SNTAGT. The DNA of the CDR3 is TGTGCCAGCAGTGTGGCTAGCGGGGGCAATGAGCAGTTCTTC. Translated: CASSVASGGNEQFF.

Ten or more counts support this clonotype. The chain couples TRBV7-2 to TRBJ2-3, with 7 positions matching TRBD2. Trimming at V came to 5 bases and at J to 2 bases, leaving 4 bases not matched to a gene. This CDR3 has 14 amino acids. Germline CDR1 reads SGHTA; CDR2 reads FQGNSA. DNA for the CDR3: TGTGCCAGCAGCCCCAGCGGGACCACAGATACGCAGTATTTT. It yields the protein CASSPSGTTDTQYF.

This clonotype showed up many times. The chain has TRBV12-3 or TRBV12-4 and TRBJ1-4; 7 bases match TRBD1. The V and J ends lost 5 bases and 4 bases, in that order; junction bases with no gene match: 16. This CDR3 region has 18 residues. The CDR3 region has the DNA TGTGCCAGCAGTCTCACAAGACAGGGCGCCCTCCTTAATGAAAAACTGTTTTTT. It translates to CASSLTRQGALLNEKLFF.